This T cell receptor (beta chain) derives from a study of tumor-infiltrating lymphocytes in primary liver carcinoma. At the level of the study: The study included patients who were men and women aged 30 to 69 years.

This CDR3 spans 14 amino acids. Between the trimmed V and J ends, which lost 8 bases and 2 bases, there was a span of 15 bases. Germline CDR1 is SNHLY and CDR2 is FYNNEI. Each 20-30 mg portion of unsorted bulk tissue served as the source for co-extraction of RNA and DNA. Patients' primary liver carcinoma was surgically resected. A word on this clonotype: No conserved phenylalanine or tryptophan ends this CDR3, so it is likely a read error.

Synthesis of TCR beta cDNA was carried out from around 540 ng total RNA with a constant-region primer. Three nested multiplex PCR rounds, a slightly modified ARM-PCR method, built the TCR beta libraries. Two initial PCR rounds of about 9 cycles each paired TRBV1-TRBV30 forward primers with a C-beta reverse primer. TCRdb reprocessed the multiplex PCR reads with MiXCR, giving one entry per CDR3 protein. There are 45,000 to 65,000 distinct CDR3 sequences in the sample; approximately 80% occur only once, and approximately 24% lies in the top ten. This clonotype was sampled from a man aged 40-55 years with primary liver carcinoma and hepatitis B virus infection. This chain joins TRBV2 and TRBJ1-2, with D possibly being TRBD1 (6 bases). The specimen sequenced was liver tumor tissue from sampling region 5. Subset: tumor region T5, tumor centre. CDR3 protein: CASQSGGSNYGYTL. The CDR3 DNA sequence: TGTGCCAGCCAATCCGGGGGCAGCAACTATGGCTACACCTTA.